This entry lists 24 T cell receptor beta chains sequenced from one sample in a study of sequential checkpoint blockade in melanoma. Treatment described: randomized to nivolumab then ipilimumab (arm A) or the reverse (arm B). Sequencing was performed with immunoSEQ multiplex PCR; in TCRdb, only in-frame clones are kept and a portion is missing. This table holds roughly 2,000 clones, approximately 18% found once. The specimen comprised tumor tissue (inferred from file names), sampled from a patient given nivolumab and ipilimumab in sequence. The origin of the receptors is a human donor with melanoma.

The gene calls are TRBV5-1 and TRBJ2-2; 9 bases agree with TRBD2. Germline loops: CDR1 SGHRS, CDR2 YFSETQ. J gave up 2 bases and V 4 bases, and 6 bases lay outside the gene matches. CDR3 length: 16 residues. Written as DNA, the CDR3 is TGCGCCAGCAGCCCCCTCGGGACTAGCAACACCGGGGAGCTGTTTTTT. Translating it yields CASSPLGTSNTGELFF.

The chain links TRBV5-1 to TRBJ1-2; no firm D call. The CDR3 contains 14 residues. V was cut by 1 base and J by 7 bases, with 14 bases left in between. CDR1 and CDR2 (germline): SGHRS, YFSETQ. Here the CDR3 reads CASSLSNTWRGYTF. The CDR3 bases are TGCGCCAGCAGCTTGTCTAACACGTGGCGTGGCTACACCTTC. The full variable domain, with the rest looked up from reference TRBV5-1 and TRBJ1-2, is KAGVTQTPRYLIKTRGQQVTLSCSPISGHRSVSWYQQTPGQGLQFLFEYFSETQRNKGNFPGRFSGRQFSNSRSEMNVSTLELGDSALYLCASSLSNTWRGYTFGSGTRLTVV.

This sequence joins TRBV6-8 and TRBJ1-1; 7 bases fit TRBD1. This CDR3 spans 13 amino acids. Germline V lookup: CDR1 MNHGY, CDR2 SAAAGT. With V trimmed by 10 bases and J by 0 bases, 5 bases remained unmatched. CDR3 region: CAIGQELNTEAFF. The CDR3, as DNA: TGTGCCATTGGACAGGAACTGAACACTGAAGCTTTCTTT.

The rearrangement uses TRBV11-3 and TRBJ2-1; 7 bases match TRBD2. The CDR3 is 15 residues long. Looked up from germline, CDR1 is SGHNT and CDR2 is YENEEA. The junction had 0 bases not matched to a gene; V was cut back by 1 base and J by 0 bases. CDR3 residues: CASSLVAGSYNEQFF. The CDR3 DNA sequence: TGTGCCAGCAGCTTAGTAGCGGGCTCCTACAATGAGCAGTTCTTC.

This sequence joins TRBV6-8 and TRBJ1-5; D call uncertain. V was pared by 0 bases and J by 7 bases, with 7 bases between. The CDR3 runs 13 residues. The germline V gene has CDR1 MNHGY and CDR2 SAAAGT. CDR3 sequence (DNA): TGTGCCAGCAGTTACTCAAGGTTACAGCCCCAGCATTTT. Translating gives CASSYSRLQPQHF.

In this sample, this clone is large. The chain couples TRBV19 to TRBJ2-1; D might be TRBD2 (5 bases). The germline V gene has CDR1 LNHDA and CDR2 SQIVND (reference sequence). V gave up 3 bases and J gave up 6 bases, with 9 bases separating them. The CDR3 contains 13 residues. In DNA form, the CDR3 reads TGTGCCAGTAGTATTTTAGGAGGCAATGAGCAGTTCTTC. It is translated as CASSILGGNEQFF.

By its share, this clone is medium-sized. The rearrangement uses TRBV6-8 and TRBJ1-6, with D unresolved. The V end lost 2 bases, the J end lost 10 bases, and 6 bases lay between the germline ends. Germline assignment: CDR1 MNHGY and CDR2 SAAAGT. The CDR3 contains 12 residues. The CDR3 loop is CASSYGESPLHF. The DNA of the CDR3 is TGTGCCAGCAGTTACGGGGAGTCACCCCTCCACTTT.

This chain uses TRBV19 with TRBJ2-5; 9 bases fit TRBD1. J gave up 3 bases and V 8 bases, and 10 bases lay outside the gene matches. Per the germline V gene, CDR1 is LNHDA and CDR2 is SQIVND (reference sequence). The CDR3 spans 15 residues. CDR3 sequence (DNA): TGTGCCAGTTCTTTATCACAGGGGGCTAAAGAGACCCAGTACTTC. It codes for CASSLSQGAKETQYF.

This rearrangement joins TRBV11-3 to TRBJ2-3; TRBD2 aligns across 10 bases. V dropped 4 bases and J dropped 4; count of bases not matched to a gene: 11. Germline CDR1 reads SGHNT; CDR2 reads YENEEA. This CDR3 spans 17 amino acids. The CDR3 sequence is CASSWSQRGGMADTQYF. For the CDR3, the DNA is TGTGCCAGCAGCTGGTCCCAGCGGGGGGGTATGGCAGATACGCAGTATTTT.

V and J are TRBV19 and TRBJ2-7; 7 nucleotides line up with TRBD1. J gave up 1 base and V 5 bases, and 8 bases lay outside the gene matches. Germline CDR1 and CDR2: LNHDA and SQIVND (reference sequence). The CDR3 spans 15 residues. The DNA for the CDR3 is TGTGCCAGTAGTTACGCGGCAGGGGGTTCCTACGAGCAGTACTTC. Translating gives CASSYAAGGSYEQYF. Full variable domain (missing parts from reference TRBV19 and TRBJ2-7): DGGITQSPKYLFRKEGQNVTLSCEQNLNHDAMYWYRQDPGQGLRLIYYSQIVNDFQKGDIAEGYSVSREKKESFPLTVTSAQKNPTAFYLCASSYAAGGSYEQYFGPGTRLTVT.

This clone was found a few times. The chain links TRBV18 to TRBJ1-1; TRBD1 agrees at 8 bases. J was trimmed by 4 bases and V by 5 bases; bases with no gene match: 6. The V gene's germline CDR1 is KGHSH and CDR2 LQKENI. The CDR3 length is 14 residues. CDR3 sequence (DNA): TGTGCCAGCTCAGTAGGACAGGGTAGCACTGAAGCTTTCTTT. As protein: CASSVGQGSTEAFF. Together with reference TRBV18 and TRBJ1-1, the CDR3 gives the full variable domain: NAGVMQNPRHLVRRRGQEARLRCSPMKGHSHVYWYRQLPEEGLKFMVYLQKENIIDESGMPKERFSAEFPKEGPSILRIQQVVRGDSAAYFCASSVGQGSTEAFFGQGTRLTVV.

In this sample, this clone turned up a few times. J is TRBJ2-4 and V is TRBV6-8, with a weak D call TRBD2 (6 bases). This CDR3 comprises 13 residues. With 5 bases removed from V and 8 bases from J, the gap between germline ends came to 13 bases. Per germline, CDR1 MNHGY and CDR2 SAAAGT. This chain's CDR3 is CASSPRTGDIQYF. The DNA of the CDR3 is TGTGCCAGCAGTCCCCGGACGGGGGACATTCAGTACTTC.

This clone was detected only a few times. The V gene is TRBV6-8, the J gene TRBJ2-1; unclear D gene. Germline V gene data show CDR1 as MNHGY and CDR2 as SAAAGT. The CDR3 length is 14 residues. The ends were cut back, 4 bases at V and 1 base at J, with 8 bases in the middle. In nucleotides, the CDR3 is TGTGCCAGCAGTTCCGGATCATCCTACAATGAGCAGTTCTTC. Its protein product is CASSSGSSYNEQFF.

By share, this clone counts as medium-sized. This chain links TRBV6-1 with TRBJ1-5, with D uncertain. V gave up 1 base and J gave up 0 bases, with 4 bases separating them. Per germline, CDR1 MNHNS and CDR2 SASEGT. The CDR3 is 14 residues long. The CDR3 nucleotides read TGTGCCAGCAGTGAAGGCTATAGCAATCAGCCCCAGCATTTT. Amino acids: CASSEGYSNQPQHF.

The gene calls are TRBV4-1 and TRBJ2-3; 8 bases fit TRBD1. There are 15 residues in the CDR3. J was trimmed by 3 bases and V by 5 bases; bases with no gene match: 7. Germline CDR1 and CDR2: MGHRA and YSYEKL. CDR3 in amino acids: CASSITWTGTDTQYF. In nucleotides, the CDR3 is TGCGCCAGCAGCATAACCTGGACAGGGACAGATACGCAGTATTTT.

By frequency in the sample, this clone is medium-sized. The chain joins TRBV11-3 to TRBJ2-7; TRBD1 is a possible D gene (6 bases). The CDR3 has 14 residues. Deletions cut 4 bases from V and 3 bases from J, with 13 bases between. Germline CDR1 reads SGHNT; CDR2 reads YENEEA. The CDR3 sequence is CASSSGHLLYEQYF. The CDR3 DNA is TGTGCCAGCAGCTCGGGACATCTGCTCTACGAGCAGTACTTC.

This clone is medium-sized by share. CDR3 residues: CASSPSGGRTDTQYF. The CDR3 DNA reads as TGTGCCAGCAGCCCCAGCGGGGGCCGCACAGATACGCAGTATTTT. The V gene is TRBV11-3, the J gene TRBJ2-3; 8 bases map to TRBD2. Losses at the gene ends were 5 bases for V and 1 base for J; bases not matched to a gene: 5. CDR3 length: 15 amino acids. CDR1 is SGHNT, CDR2 YENEEA, per germline.

The chain recombines TRBV6-8 with TRBJ1-2; 8 nucleotides agree with TRBD1. J gave up 3 bases and V 6 bases, and 9 bases lay outside the gene matches. CDR3 length: 15 amino acids. Germline V gene data show CDR1 as MNHGY and CDR2 as SAAAGT. CDR3 in amino acids: CASRKLQGEYYGYTF. The CDR3 DNA reads as TGTGCCAGCAGAAAGTTACAGGGGGAATACTATGGCTACACCTTC.

This chain connects TRBV19 to TRBJ1-5; 7 bases fit TRBD1. Trimming removed 3 bases from V and 0 bases from J; junction bases left unmatched: 11. The CDR3 consists of 18 residues. CDR1 and CDR2 (germline): LNHDA, SQIVND (reference sequence). CDR3 amino acids: CASSITNRGQNSNQPQHF. CDR3 DNA sequence: TGTGCCAGTAGTATTACAAACAGGGGACAGAATAGCAATCAGCCCCAGCATTTT.

This clone was seen only a few times. The J gene is TRBJ1-5, the V gene TRBV5-1, with D possibly being TRBD1 (5 bases). CDR1 and CDR2 from the germline V gene are SGHRS and YFSETQ. This CDR3 contains 14 residues. V lost 4 bases to trimming and J lost 6 bases, with 14 bases between them. The CDR3 region has the DNA TGCGCCAGCAGCCCCGGGGCCGGGGGTCAGCCCCAGCATTTT. Protein sequence: CASSPGAGGQPQHF.

This clone ranks as medium-sized. The chain recombines TRBV11-3 with TRBJ2-4; TRBD2 agrees at 10 bases. The CDR3 is made up of 16 amino acids. Germline CDR1 is SGHNT and CDR2 is YENEEA. After removal of 5 bases from V and 0 bases from J, the junction contained 4 bases not matched to a gene. CDR3 coding DNA: TGTGCCAGCAGCCCACTAGCGGGACTAGCCAAAAACATTCAGTACTTC. This gives the protein CASSPLAGLAKNIQYF. The complete variable domain, with remaining parts taken from reference TRBV11-3 and TRBJ2-4, reads EAGVVQSPRYKIIEKKQPVAFWCNPISGHNTLYWYLQNLGQGPELLIRYENEEAVDDSQLPKDRFSAERLKGVDSTLKIQPAELGDSAVYLCASSPLAGLAKNIQYFGAGTRLSVL.

By share, this clone ranks as medium-sized (0.01 to 0.1%). This chain links TRBV10-3 with TRBJ1-1, with a weak D call TRBD1 (6 bases). Germline CDR1 is ENHRY and CDR2 is SYGVKD. The CDR3 length is 15 residues. Trimming removed 2 bases at V and 3 bases at J, with 13 bases between. The CDR3: CAISEGGGYYTEAFF. The CDR3 coding sequence is TGTGCCATCAGTGAGGGGGGGGGCTACTACACTGAAGCTTTCTTT.

There are a few counts of this clone. The chain employs TRBV19 and TRBJ2-3, with 9 positions matching TRBD2. This CDR3 region has 15 residues. Trimming cost V 2 bases and J 2 bases; bases outside gene matches: 2. Germline V gene data show CDR1 as LNHDA and CDR2 as SQIVND (reference sequence). CDR3 in amino acids: CASSISGGPTDTQYF. The CDR3 DNA follows: TGTGCCAGTAGTATAAGCGGGGGGCCCACAGATACGCAGTATTTT.

In this sample, this clone is medium-sized. This chain links TRBV9 with TRBJ1-2, with 8 bases that match TRBD1. Germline trimming cut 3 bases from V and 3 bases from J; bases unmatched to any gene: 7. Germline V lookup: CDR1 SGDLS, CDR2 YYNGEE. This CDR3 region has 15 residues. The CDR3 region is CASSARTGIDYGYTF. The CDR3 nucleotides are TGTGCCAGCAGCGCCCGGACAGGGATAGACTATGGCTACACCTTC.